This TCR beta chain was recovered during a study of shared clonotypes between healthy human individuals. Study-level information: Every donor yielded three CD4 naive, three CD4 memory, two CD8 naive and one CD8 memory plate.

TCRdb's copy holds only in-frame clones and misses some; the assay was immunoSEQ multiplex PCR. The data hold 2 million to 2.5 million clones, with just under 95% observed a single time. As for this clone: The antigen is undetermined.

Findings and limits, study-wide: Donor scarcity curtailed the genetic and exposure-history diversity represented herein. Larger richness was generally estimated for naive than memory subsets.

The V end was cut by 4 bases, the J end by 0 bases, with 6 bases between. The CDR3 loop spans 13 amino acids. Germline CDR1 and CDR2: ENHRY and SYGVKD. Sequencing input: naive CD4+ T cells from PBMCs. Documented subset: CD45RA+ positively selected. J is TRBJ1-1 and V is TRBV10-3, with D uncertain. This TCR was recovered from a young man in good health. Some clones in this sample may be carry-over from other donors' samples. The CDR3 DNA sequence: TGTGCCATCAGTGGGGTACTGAACACTGAAGCTTTCTTT. This gives the protein CAISGVLNTEAFF.